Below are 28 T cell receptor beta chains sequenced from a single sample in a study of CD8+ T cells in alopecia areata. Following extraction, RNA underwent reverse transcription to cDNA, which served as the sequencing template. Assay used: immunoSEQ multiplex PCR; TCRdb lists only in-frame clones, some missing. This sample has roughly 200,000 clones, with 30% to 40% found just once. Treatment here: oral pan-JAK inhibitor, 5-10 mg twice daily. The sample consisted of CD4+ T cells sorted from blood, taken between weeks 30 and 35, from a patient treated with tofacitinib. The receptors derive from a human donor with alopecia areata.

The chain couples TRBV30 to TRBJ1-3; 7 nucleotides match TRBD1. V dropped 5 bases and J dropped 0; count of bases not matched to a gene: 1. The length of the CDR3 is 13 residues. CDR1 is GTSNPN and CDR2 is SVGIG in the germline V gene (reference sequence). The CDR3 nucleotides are TGTGCCTGGCACAGGGGCTCTGGAAACACCATATATTTT. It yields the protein CAWHRGSGNTIYF.

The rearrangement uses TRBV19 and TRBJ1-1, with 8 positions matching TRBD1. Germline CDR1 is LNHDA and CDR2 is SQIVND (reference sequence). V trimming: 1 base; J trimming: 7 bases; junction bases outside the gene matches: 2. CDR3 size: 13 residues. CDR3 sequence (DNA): TGTGCCAGTAGTATAGGGACAGGGTATGAAGCTTTCTTT. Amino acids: CASSIGTGYEAFF.

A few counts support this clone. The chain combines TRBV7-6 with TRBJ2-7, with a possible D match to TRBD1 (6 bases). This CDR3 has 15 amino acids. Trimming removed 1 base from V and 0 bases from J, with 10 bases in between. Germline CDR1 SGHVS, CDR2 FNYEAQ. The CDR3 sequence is CASSLDTGFSYEQYF. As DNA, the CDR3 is TGTGCCAGCAGCTTAGACACAGGGTTCTCCTACGAGCAGTACTTC.

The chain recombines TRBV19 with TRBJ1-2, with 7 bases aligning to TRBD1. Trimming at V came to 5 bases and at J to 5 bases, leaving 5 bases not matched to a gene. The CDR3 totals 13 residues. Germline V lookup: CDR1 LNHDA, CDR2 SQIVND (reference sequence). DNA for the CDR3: TGTGCCAGTAGTGCTACAGGGGAGTATGGCTACACCTTC. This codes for CASSATGEYGYTF.

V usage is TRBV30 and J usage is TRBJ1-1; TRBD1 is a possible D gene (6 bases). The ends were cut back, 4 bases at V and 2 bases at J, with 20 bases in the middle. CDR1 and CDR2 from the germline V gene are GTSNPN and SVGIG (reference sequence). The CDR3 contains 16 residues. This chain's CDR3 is CAWTAAGVRYNTEAFF. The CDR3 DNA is TGTGCCTGGACCGCGGCAGGGGTAAGGTACAACACTGAAGCTTTCTTT.

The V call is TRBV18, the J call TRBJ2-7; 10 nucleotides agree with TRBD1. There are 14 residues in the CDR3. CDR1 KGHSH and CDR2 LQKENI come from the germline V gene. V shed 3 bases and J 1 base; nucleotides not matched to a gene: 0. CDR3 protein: CASSPDRGSYEQYF. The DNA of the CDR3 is TGTGCCAGCTCACCGGACAGGGGGTCCTACGAGCAGTACTTC.

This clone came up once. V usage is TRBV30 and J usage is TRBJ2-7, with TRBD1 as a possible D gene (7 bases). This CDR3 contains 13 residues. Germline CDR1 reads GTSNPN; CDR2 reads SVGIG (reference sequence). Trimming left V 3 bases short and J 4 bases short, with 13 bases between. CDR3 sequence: CAWSGGTAYEQYF. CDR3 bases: TGTGCCTGGAGCGGAGGGACAGCATACGAGCAGTACTTC.

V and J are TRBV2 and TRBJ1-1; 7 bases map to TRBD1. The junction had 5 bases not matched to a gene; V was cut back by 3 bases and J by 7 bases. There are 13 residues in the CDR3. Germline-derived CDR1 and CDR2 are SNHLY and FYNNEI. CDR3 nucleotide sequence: TGTGCCAGCAGTGATCCAGGGGGGGATGAAGCTTTCTTT. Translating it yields CASSDPGGDEAFF. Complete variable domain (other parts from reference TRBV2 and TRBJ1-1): EPEVTQTPSHQVTQMGQEVILRCVPISNHLYFYWYRQILGQKVEFLVSFYNNEISEKSEIFDDQFSVERPDGSNFTLKIRSTKLEDSAMYFCASSDPGGDEAFFGQGTRLTVV.

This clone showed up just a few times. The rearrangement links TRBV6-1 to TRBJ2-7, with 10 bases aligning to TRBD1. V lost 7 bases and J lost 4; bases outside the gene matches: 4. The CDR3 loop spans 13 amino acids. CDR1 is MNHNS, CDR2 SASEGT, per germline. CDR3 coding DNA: TGTGCCAGCATCATGGACAGGGGGTACGAGCAGTACTTC. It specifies CASIMDRGYEQYF.

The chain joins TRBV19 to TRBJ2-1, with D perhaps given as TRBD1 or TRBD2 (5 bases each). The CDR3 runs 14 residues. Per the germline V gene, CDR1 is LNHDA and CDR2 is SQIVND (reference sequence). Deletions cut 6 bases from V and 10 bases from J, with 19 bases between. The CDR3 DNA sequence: TGTGCCAGTAGCGACCGGCGAGGGACCAGCGAGCAGTTCTTC. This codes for CASSDRRGTSEQFF.

The CDR3 nucleotides are TGCGCCAGCAGCCAAGTAAGAGGCCTTAATAGCAATCAGCCCCAGCATTTT. Protein product: CASSQVRGLNSNQPQHF. V and J are TRBV4-1 and TRBJ1-5; unclear D gene. The CDR3 runs 17 residues. Germline V lookup: CDR1 MGHRA, CDR2 YSYEKL. Between the trimmed V and J ends, which lost 1 base and 0 bases, there was a span of 13 bases.

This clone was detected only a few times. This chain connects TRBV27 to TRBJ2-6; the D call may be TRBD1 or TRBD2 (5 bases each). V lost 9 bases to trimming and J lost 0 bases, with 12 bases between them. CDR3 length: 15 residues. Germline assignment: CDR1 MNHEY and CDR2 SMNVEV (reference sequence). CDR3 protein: CASKGDGSGANVLTF. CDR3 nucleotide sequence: TGTGCCAGTAAAGGGGACGGCTCTGGGGCCAACGTCCTGACTTTC.

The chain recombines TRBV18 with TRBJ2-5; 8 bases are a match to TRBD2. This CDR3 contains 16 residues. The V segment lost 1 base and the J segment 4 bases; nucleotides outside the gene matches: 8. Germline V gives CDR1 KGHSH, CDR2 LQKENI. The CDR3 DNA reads TGTGCCAGCTCACCACGGGTGAGCGGGAGAGGAGAGACCCAGTACTTC. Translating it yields CASSPRVSGRGETQYF.

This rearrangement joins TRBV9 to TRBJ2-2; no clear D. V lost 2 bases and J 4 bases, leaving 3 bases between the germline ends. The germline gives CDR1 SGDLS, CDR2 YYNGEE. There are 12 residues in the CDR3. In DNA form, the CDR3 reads TGTGCCAGCAGCGTTGTCACCGGGGAGCTGTTTTTT. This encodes CASSVVTGELFF.

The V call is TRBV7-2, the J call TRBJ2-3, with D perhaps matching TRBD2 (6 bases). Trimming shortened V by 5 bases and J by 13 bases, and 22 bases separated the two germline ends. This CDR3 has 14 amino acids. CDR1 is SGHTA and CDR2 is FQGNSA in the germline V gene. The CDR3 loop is CASSKGLAQIVEYF. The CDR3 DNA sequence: TGTGCCAGCAGCAAGGGACTTGCACAGATAGTGGAGTATTTT.

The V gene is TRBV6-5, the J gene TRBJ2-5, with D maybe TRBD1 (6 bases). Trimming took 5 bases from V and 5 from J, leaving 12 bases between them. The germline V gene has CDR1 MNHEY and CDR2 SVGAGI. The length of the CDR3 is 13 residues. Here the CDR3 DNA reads TGTGCCAGCAGTAAAAACCAGGGGGAGACCCAGTACTTC. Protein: CASSKNQGETQYF.

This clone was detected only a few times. Here the CDR3 reads CSGGQTTYGYTF. The CDR3 region has the DNA TGCAGCGGGGGACAAACCACCTATGGCTACACCTTC. The J gene is TRBJ1-2, the V gene TRBV29-1; possible D gene TRBD1, 6 bases. Looked up from germline, CDR1 is SQVTM and CDR2 is ANQGSEA. Trimming removed 7 bases at V and 4 bases at J, with 13 bases between. The CDR3 totals 12 residues.

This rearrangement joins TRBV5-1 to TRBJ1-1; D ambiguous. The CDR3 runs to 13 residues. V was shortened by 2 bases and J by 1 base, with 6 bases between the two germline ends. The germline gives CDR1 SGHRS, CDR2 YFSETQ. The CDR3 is CASSFVWNTEAFF. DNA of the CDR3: TGCGCCAGCAGCTTTGTCTGGAACACTGAAGCTTTCTTT.

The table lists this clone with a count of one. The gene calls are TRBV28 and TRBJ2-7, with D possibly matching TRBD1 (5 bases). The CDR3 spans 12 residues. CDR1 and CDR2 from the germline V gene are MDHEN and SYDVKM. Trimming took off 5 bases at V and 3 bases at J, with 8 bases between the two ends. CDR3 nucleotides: TGTGCCAGCAGTCAGGGTGGCTACGAGCAGTACTTC. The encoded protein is CASSQGGYEQYF. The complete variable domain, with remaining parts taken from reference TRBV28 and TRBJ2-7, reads DVKVTQSSRYLVKRTGEKVFLECVQDMDHENMFWYRQDPGLGLRLIYFSYDVKMKEKGDIPEGYSVSREKKERFSLILESASTNQTSMYLCASSQGGYEQYFGPGTRLTVT.

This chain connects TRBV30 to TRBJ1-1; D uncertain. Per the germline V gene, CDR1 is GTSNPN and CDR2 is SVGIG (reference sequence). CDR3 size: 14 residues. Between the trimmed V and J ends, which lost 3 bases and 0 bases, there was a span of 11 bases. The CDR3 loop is CAWSGGTLNTEAFF. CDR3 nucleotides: TGTGCCTGGAGCGGTGGCACCTTGAACACTGAAGCTTTCTTT.

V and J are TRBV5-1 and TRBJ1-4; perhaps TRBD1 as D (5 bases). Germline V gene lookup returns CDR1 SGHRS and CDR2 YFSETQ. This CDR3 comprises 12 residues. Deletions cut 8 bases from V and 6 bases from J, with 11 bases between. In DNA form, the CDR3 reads TGCGCCAGGGACAAGATCGATGAAAAACTGTTTTTT. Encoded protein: CARDKIDEKLFF.

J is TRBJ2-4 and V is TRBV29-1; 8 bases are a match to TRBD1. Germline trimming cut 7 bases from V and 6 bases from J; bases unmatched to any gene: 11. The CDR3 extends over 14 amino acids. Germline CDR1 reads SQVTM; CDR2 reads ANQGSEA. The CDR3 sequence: CSAEGGQAGNIQYF. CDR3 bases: TGCAGCGCGGAGGGGGGACAGGCAGGAAACATTCAGTACTTC.

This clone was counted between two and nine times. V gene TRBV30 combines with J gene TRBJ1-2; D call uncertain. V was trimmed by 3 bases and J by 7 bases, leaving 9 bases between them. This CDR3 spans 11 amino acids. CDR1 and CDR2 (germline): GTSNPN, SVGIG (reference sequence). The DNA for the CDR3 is TGTGCCTGGAGCTCACCGGCTGGCTACACCTTC. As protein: CAWSSPAGYTF.

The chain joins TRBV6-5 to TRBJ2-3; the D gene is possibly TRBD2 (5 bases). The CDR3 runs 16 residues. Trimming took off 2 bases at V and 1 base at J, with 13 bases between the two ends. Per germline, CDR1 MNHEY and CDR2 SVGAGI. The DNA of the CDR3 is TGTGCCAGCAGTTACCATCTAGCTTTGGGCACAGATACGCAGTATTTT. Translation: CASSYHLALGTDTQYF.

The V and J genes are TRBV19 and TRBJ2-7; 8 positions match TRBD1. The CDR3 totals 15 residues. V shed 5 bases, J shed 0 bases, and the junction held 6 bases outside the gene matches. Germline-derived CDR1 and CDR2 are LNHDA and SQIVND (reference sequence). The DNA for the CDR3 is TGTGCCAGTAGTTCTCGGACAGGGTACTCCTACGAGCAGTACTTC. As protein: CASSSRTGYSYEQYF.

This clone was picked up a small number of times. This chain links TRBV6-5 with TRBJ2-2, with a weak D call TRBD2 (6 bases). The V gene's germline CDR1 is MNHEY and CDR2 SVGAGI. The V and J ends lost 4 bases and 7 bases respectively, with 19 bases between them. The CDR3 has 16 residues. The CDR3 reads CASSSPRRETIGELFF. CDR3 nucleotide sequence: TGTGCCAGCAGTTCCCCTCGACGGGAGACGATCGGGGAGCTGTTTTTT.

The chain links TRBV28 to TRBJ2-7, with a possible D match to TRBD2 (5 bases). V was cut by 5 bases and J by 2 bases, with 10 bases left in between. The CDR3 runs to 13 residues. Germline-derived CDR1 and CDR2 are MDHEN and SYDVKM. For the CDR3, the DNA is TGTGCCAGCAGTGGTCCCGGGGCCTACGAGCAGTACTTC. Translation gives CASSGPGAYEQYF. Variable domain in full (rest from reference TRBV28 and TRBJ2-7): DVKVTQSSRYLVKRTGEKVFLECVQDMDHENMFWYRQDPGLGLRLIYFSYDVKMKEKGDIPEGYSVSREKKERFSLILESASTNQTSMYLCASSGPGAYEQYFGPGTRLTVT.

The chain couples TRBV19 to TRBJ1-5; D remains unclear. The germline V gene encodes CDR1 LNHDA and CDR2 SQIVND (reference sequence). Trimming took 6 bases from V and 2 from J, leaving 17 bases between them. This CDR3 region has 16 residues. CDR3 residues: CASSLQGIRGNQPQHF. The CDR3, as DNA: TGTGCCAGTAGCTTACAAGGGATTAGGGGCAATCAGCCCCAGCATTTT.